This TCR beta chain was identified in a study of T cell responses to AZD1222 COVID-19 vaccine. Study outcomes and limitations: Donors in the cohort were predominantly white British and more often female, and clonal diversity was possibly underestimated. Just a handful of AZD1222 recipients tested seropositive at baseline. The CD4 TCRs associated with vaccination extended across spike and predominated at 160-218 and 743-854. Repertoire collection took place solely once the T cell response had peaked.

A note on this clone: Its antigen is still unknown.

The CDR3 has 18 residues. Germline CDR1 is SGHRS and CDR2 is YFSETQ. V shed 0 bases and J shed 9 bases, with 22 bases lying between them. The protocol was immunoSEQ multiplex PCR, while the TCRdb copy is restricted to in-frame clones and leaves out a portion. In the table there are approximately 100,000 clones, approximately 89% of which are singletons. The sequence was obtained from an adult who received the AZD1222 COVID-19 vaccine. The rearrangement links TRBV5-1 to TRBJ1-6; the D gene is possibly TRBD1 (6 bases). The specimen comprised peripheral blood, sampled 28 days after the second AZD1222 dose. For the CDR3, the DNA is TGCGCCAGCAGCTTGGATAGTAATACAGGGTTCTTTGCTTCACCCCTCCACTTT. Translated, it gives CASSLDSNTGFFASPLHF.